This T cell receptor beta chain is drawn from a study of graft-versus-host responses after intestinal transplantation (dated by TCRdb to the early 2020s). Turning to the overall study: Multivisceral, liver-intestinal, or isolated intestinal transplants were received by the recipients. Every recipient was given anti-thymocyte globulin induction, then maintenance tacrolimus and steroids for roughly 3 years. The cohort enrolled fewer than 25 intestinal transplant recipients including one retransplant, and a few patients lacking pretransplant specimens were excluded. To identify alloreactive clones, pre-transplant mixed lymphocyte reaction products were sequenced and compared with unstimulated pre-transplant donor and recipient T cells. After intestinal transplantation, graft-versus-host and host-versus-graft alloreactive T cell clones in the graft, circulation and bone marrow were tracked using bulk TCR-beta CDR3 sequencing. A peak of at least 4% donor T cells among recipient peripheral blood mononuclear cells was the definition used for donor T cell macrochimerism. Instead of going to the commercial service, samples from a few later patients were sequenced in-house on an Illumina MiSeq and processed with MiXCR. The full study reports these points: GvH clones turned up in recipient bone marrow, with some appearing earlier in ileal mucosa or blood, a pattern consistent with an intestinal mucosal origin. Early after transplant, peak levels of circulating GvH clones were found to be associated with declines in HvG clones. The conclusions were limited by the relatively low number and heterogeneity of the intestinal transplant patients. Patients with donor T cell macrochimerism had high GvH to HvG T cell clonal ratios in their allografts.

About this clone itself: Its recognized antigen is unknown. No much larger clone is present one base from it, and per-base qualities are unavailable.

Library preparation was by the immunoSEQ multiplex PCR assay. For most patients, genomic DNA was isolated using the Qiagen DNeasy Blood and Tissue Kit and was shipped frozen to Adaptive Biotechnologies for TCR sequencing. Adaptive Biotechnologies carried out high-throughput TCR-beta CDR3 sequencing of genomic DNA for most patients. The source study handled its data this way. TCR sequencing data were retrieved from Adaptive's ImmunoSEQ software for 18 patients, whereas a few other patients were processed with MiXCR and VDJtools. To correct CD4 versus CD8 sorting errors, sequences present in both subsets at a frequency ratio below 5:1 were removed. CDR3 nucleotide sequences shared between donor and recipient were removed because the origin of such sequences could not be assigned. Alloreactive clones required at least 2-fold expansion over unstimulated cells and minimum CFSE-low frequency of 0.002% (template counts) or 0.001% (read counts). Clones were considered mappable if detected in sequenced pre-transplant spleen, lymph node, or MLR CFSE-low populations of the donor or recipient. The cumulative frequency of alloreactive clones was calculated as a percentage of all sequences, weighted by copy number. The table comes from immuneACCESS by way of TCRdb, which keeps in-frame sequences with V and J called. Part of the clones is missing from these tables; in studies checked, under half for an unresolved V gene and the rest for unknown reasons. V, J and clone size are those of that table, while D and trimming were read from the DNA. A total of about 71,000 clones appear in this sample, over 85% of them only once. The ten most abundant clones make up roughly 0.53% of the sample.

The CDR3 starts with the cysteine, ends with the phenylalanine, and has 18 residues. Of all the DNA, just the CDR3 is kept, 54 bases in frame from base 1. V is pruned by 0 bases and J by 1 base, leaving 11 bases of the junction without a gene match. Per the germline V gene, LGHNA is the CDR1 and YNFKEQ is the CDR2. The meaning of the sample's time point label: cells obtained before transplantation from donor or recipient. CD3+CD4+ and CD3+CD8+ populations were FACS-sorted from unstimulated pre-transplant donor and recipient cells taken from spleen or lymph nodes. The TCR originated in a human donor who received an intestinal transplant. The V and J segments used are TRBV4-2 and TRBJ2-7; the junction holds 8 bases that match TRBD2. The sample was unstimulated CD8+ T cells sorted from spleen or lymph node cells, taken before intestinal transplant. For the CDR3, the sequence is CASSQDGLLTSGSYEQYF. At the DNA level, the sequence is TGTGCCAGCAGCCAAGATGGTTTGCTCACTAGCGGTTCCTACGAGCAGTACTTC.